This entry describes one TCR beta chain. What this receptor recognizes is not known. Base-call qualities are not available, and no considerably larger clone is one nucleotide away. The TCR beta CDR3 regions were amplified from the RNA transcripts. The first round of RT-PCR for the TCR CDR3 was performed with the HTBI primer set and the Qiagen OneStep RT-PCR kit. Libraries were constructed in a second round of multiplex PCR, after which size selection and purification were performed. Libraries were sequenced paired-end with 100 bp reads on an Illumina HiSeq2000. The authors' pipeline ran thus. SOAPnuke was used to process the raw data, removing reads that contained adapters or uncalled bases, had a mean Phred below 15, or lacked an exact match to the constant primer or identifier. High-quality paired reads were merged with COPE v1.2.5, and unique nucleotide sequences were defined as clonotypes. Clonotypes were aligned to IMGT TRBV, TRBD and TRBJ reference segments using MiTCR v1.1. The analysis included only V-J combinations with a frequency above 0.0001, which together covered about 99% of the repertoires. The TCS score was defined as the ratio of F50 (clonal expansion) to E x V (chaos), calculated using BLOSUM62-based TCRdist between CDR3 peptides within each V-J. Welch's t-statistics and random forest reduced 500 to 650 V-J features to about 13, which were used in a naive Bayes classifier (R e1071). TCRdb passed the public sequencing reads through fastp at Q25 and MiXCR, retaining productive beta sequences. Identical CDR3 protein sequences are pooled into one entry, listed with their most common genes and DNA. TCRdb's processing, not the study's, gives the V and J calls here. Recorded for this sample are 500,000 or so distinct CDR3 sequences; 16% of them occurred a single time. The ten largest make up around 32% of the sample.

This sample was included in a study of T cells in Graves' hyperthyroidism and ophthalmopathy (dated by TCRdb to between 2018 and 2021). With regard to the full study: Peripheral blood was collected at initial diagnosis, before any treatment. A discovery cohort of around 100 patients, approximately 44 with Graves' ophthalmopathy and 55 to 60 with stable Graves' hyperthyroidism, was used to find distinguishing TCR V-J signatures. Once sampling was done, hyperthyroidism patients were given methimazole at a starting dose of 30 mg daily, whereas ophthalmopathy patients were given high-dose intravenous methylprednisolone. For training and testing, the 100 or so patients in the discovery cohort were randomly divided in a 7:3 ratio. Prospective prediction of ophthalmopathy was tested in an independent validation cohort of 18 to 20 hyperthyroidism patients and some 17 patients who later progressed to ophthalmopathy. In roughly six Graves' hyperthyroidism patients, the study also compared T-cell repertoires from thyroid tissue with T-cell repertoires from blood. The paper describes TCR Vbeta CDR3 sequencing of roughly 130 peripheral blood samples, made up of some 40 ophthalmopathy patients, some 80 hyperthyroidism patients and 17 progressor patients.

Ophthalmopathy patients had moderately to severely active disease, with a Clinical Activity Score of 3 or more, a NOSPECS grade of 4 or more, and a disease duration of less than 3 months. Exclusion was applied to patients with uncontrolled infections, other autoimmune diseases, pregnancy or lactation. Diagnoses relied on clinical symptoms, serum thyroxine and TRAb, thyroid ultrasound and orbital computed tomography. Ficoll-Paque density gradient centrifugation was used to isolate PBMCs from about 10 ml of fresh peripheral blood. Total RNA was extracted with Trizol reagent, and quality was checked on an Agilent 2100 Bioanalyzer. General conclusions and limits of the study: A 13 V-J signature model separated ophthalmopathy from stable hyperthyroidism, with over 85% sensitivity and around 84% specificity in cross-validation and 80%/75% in testing. Most expanded thyroid clonotypes (frequency above 0.001) were also found in blood, which suggests that blood repertoires may mirror thyroid immune responses. No statistical method was used to set the sample size in advance, and investigators knew the group allocation. In validation, the model predicted progression to ophthalmopathy a median of roughly 6.1 months before onset, with approximately 68% sensitivity and roughly 73% specificity.

V is clipped by 4 bases and J by 3 bases, and the sequence between their germline boundaries is 22 bases long. The CDR3 runs 19 residues from the cysteine to the phenylalanine. Here the CDR3 DNA is all that survives: 57 bases in frame from base 1. The germline V gene provides CDR1 SGHTA and CDR2 FQGNSA. This TCR was sampled from a woman aged 25 to 39 with Graves' ophthalmopathy. Sequencing was done on a sample of blood. The chain couples TRBV7-2 to TRBJ2-6; a tentative D call is TRBD1 (5 bases match). The nucleotide sequence is TGTGCCAGCAGCTCTTTAACAGGAGTTCTGAGAGTTGGGGCCAACGTCCTGACTTTC. This encodes CASSSLTGVLRVGANVLTF.